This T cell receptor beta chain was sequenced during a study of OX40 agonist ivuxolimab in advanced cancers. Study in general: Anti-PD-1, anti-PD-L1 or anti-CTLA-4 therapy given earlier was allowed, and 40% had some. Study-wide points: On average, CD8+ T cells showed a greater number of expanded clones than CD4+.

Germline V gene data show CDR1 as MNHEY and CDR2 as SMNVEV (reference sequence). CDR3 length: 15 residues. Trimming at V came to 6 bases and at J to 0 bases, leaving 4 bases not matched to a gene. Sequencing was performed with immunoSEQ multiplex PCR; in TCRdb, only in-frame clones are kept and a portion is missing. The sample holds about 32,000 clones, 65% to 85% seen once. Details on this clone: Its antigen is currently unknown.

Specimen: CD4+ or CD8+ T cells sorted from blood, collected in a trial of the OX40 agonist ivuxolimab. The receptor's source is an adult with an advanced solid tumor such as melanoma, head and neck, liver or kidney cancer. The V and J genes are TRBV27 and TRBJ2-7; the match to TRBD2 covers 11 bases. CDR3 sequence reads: CASRLGTSGSYEQYF. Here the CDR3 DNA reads TGTGCCAGCAGACTCGGGACTAGCGGCTCCTACGAGCAGTACTTC.